Below, 8 T cell receptor beta chains from the same sample are listed, as sequenced in a study of blood T cell repertoires in COVID-19. Produced via immunoSEQ multiplex PCR; TCRdb's table is partial and in-frame only. The sample has 20,000 or so clones, roughly 80% seen once. Sequenced input: peripheral blood. The receptors derive from a middle-aged man with acute or convalescent COVID-19.

This chain connects TRBV7-9 to TRBJ2-1; D gene uncertain. Germline CDR1 reads SEHNR; CDR2 reads FQNEAQ (reference sequence). Trimming shortened V by 2 bases and J by 10 bases, and 9 bases separated the two germline ends. The CDR3 spans 12 residues. CDR3: CASSLLVTEQFF. CDR3 nucleotide sequence: TGTGCCAGCAGCTTATTAGTTACCGAGCAGTTCTTC.

This clone was detected once. V is TRBV5-1 and J is TRBJ1-1; 7 bases match TRBD1. The CDR3 totals 12 residues. CDR1 is SGHRS, CDR2 YFSETQ, per germline. V lost 2 bases, J lost 7 bases, and 2 bases stayed unmatched. The chain's CDR3 is CASSFRGDEAFF. In DNA, the CDR3 is TGCGCCAGCAGCTTCAGGGGGGATGAAGCTTTCTTT.

V gene TRBV7-2 combines with J gene TRBJ1-2, with D perhaps matching TRBD1 (6 bases). The CDR3 extends over 16 amino acids. Per the germline V gene, CDR1 is SGHTA and CDR2 is FQGNSA. Trimming shortened V by 6 bases and J by 4 bases, and 21 bases separated the two germline ends. Written as DNA, the CDR3 is TGTGCCAGCAGTCCACTCCCTCGGACAGAAGTCTATGGCTACACCTTC. This translates into CASSPLPRTEVYGYTF.

This clone was seen once. V gene TRBV7-6 combines with J gene TRBJ2-5, with TRBD1 identical over 7 bases. V lost 4 bases, J lost 3 bases, and 11 bases stayed unmatched. The germline gives CDR1 SGHVS, CDR2 FNYEAQ. This CDR3 is built from 16 residues. CDR3 DNA sequence: TGTGCCAGCAGCTCGTACAGGGGCTTAGGCGAAGAGACCCAGTACTTC. Translated, it gives CASSSYRGLGEETQYF.

The chain joins TRBV30 to TRBJ1-3, with D uncertain. This CDR3 is 15 amino acids long. Germline assignment: CDR1 GTSNPN and CDR2 SVGIG (reference sequence). Trimming took 2 bases from V and 0 from J, leaving 11 bases between them. CDR3 coding DNA: TGTGCCTGGAGTAGCGGAAGGAGCTCTGGAAACACCATATATTTT. Its protein product is CAWSSGRSSGNTIYF.

J is TRBJ2-5 and V is TRBV7-3; a weak D match, TRBD2 (5 bases). The germline V gene encodes CDR1 SGHTA and CDR2 FQGTGA. V lost 5 bases and J 1 base, leaving 8 bases between the germline ends. The CDR3 has 13 residues. The CDR3 DNA is TGTGCCAGCAGCCTAGGGAGCCAAGAGACCCAGTACTTC. This codes for CASSLGSQETQYF.

The DNA of the CDR3 is TGTGCCAGCAGCACTAGCGGGTTGTTCGAGCAGTACTTC. Amino acids: CASSTSGLFEQYF. This chain uses TRBV12-3 or TRBV12-4 with TRBJ2-7; 9 nucleotides align to TRBD2. This CDR3 comprises 13 residues. Unmatched junction bases numbered 6, after V lost 6 bases and J lost 6 bases.

V gene TRBV7-9 combines with J gene TRBJ2-5; D gene ambiguous. The V gene's germline CDR1 is SEHNR and CDR2 FQNEAQ (reference sequence). The CDR3 has 14 residues. V was cut by 2 bases and J by 0 bases, with 7 bases left in between. CDR3 bases: TGTGCCAGCAGCTTATCAGTGTACCAAGAGACCCAGTACTTC. Residues: CASSLSVYQETQYF. Filled out from reference TRBV7-9 and TRBJ2-5, the complete variable domain reads DTGVSQNPRHKITKRGQNVTFRCDPISEHNRLYWYRQTLGQGPEFLTYFQNEAQLEKSRLLSDRFSAERPKGSFSTLEIQRTEQGDSAMYLCASSLSVYQETQYFGPGTRLLVL.